The 15 T cell receptor beta chains listed next were all sequenced from one sample in a study of OX40 agonist ivuxolimab in advanced cancers. Sequencing used immunoSEQ multiplex PCR; TCRdb keeps in-frame clones, though not all of them. Of approximately 100,000 clones in the sample, 70% to 90% were seen once. The material was CD4+ or CD8+ T cells sorted from blood, obtained in a trial of the OX40 agonist ivuxolimab. The receptors were sampled from an adult with an advanced solid tumor such as melanoma, head and neck, liver or kidney cancer.

This chain connects TRBV5-1 to TRBJ2-2; no clear D. V lost 0 bases to trimming and J lost 4 bases, with 4 bases between them. The CDR3 extends over 13 amino acids. Germline assignment: CDR1 SGHRS and CDR2 YFSETQ. CDR3 bases: TGCGCCAGCAGCTTGGCTAGCACCGGGGAGCTGTTTTTT. It translates to CASSLASTGELFF. The full variable domain, completed using reference TRBV5-1 and TRBJ2-2, is KAGVTQTPRYLIKTRGQQVTLSCSPISGHRSVSWYQQTPGQGLQFLFEYFSETQRNKGNFPGRFSGRQFSNSRSEMNVSTLELGDSALYLCASSLASTGELFFGEGSRLTVL.

This clone was counted between two and nine times. The J gene is TRBJ2-7, the V gene TRBV7-2, with D maybe TRBD1 (5 bases). CDR1 SGHTA and CDR2 FQGNSA come from the germline V gene. CDR3 size: 14 residues. V was clipped by 1 base and J by 3 bases, with 10 bases between them. The chain's CDR3 is CASSLGGFNYEQYF. CDR3 sequence (DNA): TGTGCCAGCAGCTTAGGGGGCTTCAACTACGAGCAGTACTTC.

The rearrangement uses TRBV5-5 and TRBJ2-7; possible D gene TRBD2, 5 bases. Germline CDR1 is SGHKS and CDR2 is YYEKEE (reference sequence). The CDR3 is 15 residues long. The ends were cut back, 4 bases at V and 9 bases at J, with 23 bases in the middle. The CDR3 loop is CASSPMGRSGEWQYF. Written as DNA, the CDR3 is TGTGCCAGCAGCCCCATGGGGAGATCAGGAGAGTGGCAGTACTTC.

This rearrangement joins TRBV7-2 to TRBJ2-3, with TRBD2 identical over 7 bases. Germline values: CDR1 SGHTA, CDR2 FQGNSA. The ends lost 5 bases at V and 10 bases at J; junction bases unmatched: 9. The length of the CDR3 is 13 residues. The CDR3 is CASSPRTSFAQYF. CDR3 DNA: TGTGCCAGCAGCCCCCGGACTAGTTTTGCGCAGTATTTT.

This clone was observed a handful of times. The rearrangement links TRBV4-3 to TRBJ1-1; D gene ambiguous. Trimming took 4 bases from V and 2 from J, leaving 14 bases between them. Germline V gene data show CDR1 as LGHNA and CDR2 as YSLEER. The CDR3 spans 15 residues. The CDR3 sequence: CASSPWSDGNTEAFF. In DNA form, the CDR3 reads TGCGCCAGCAGCCCGTGGTCTGACGGTAACACTGAAGCTTTCTTT.

The gene calls are TRBV28 and TRBJ1-2, with D possibly being TRBD1 (6 bases). Per the germline V gene, CDR1 is MDHEN and CDR2 is SYDVKM. The ends were cut back, 4 bases at V and 2 bases at J, with 11 bases in the middle. The CDR3 length is 14 residues. Here the CDR3 DNA reads TGTGCCAGCAGTTCGGGAGGGACAAACTATGGCTACACCTTC. Amino acids: CASSSGGTNYGYTF.

The chain has TRBV4-3 and TRBJ2-7, with TRBD1 matching over 8 bases. The CDR3 covers 14 residues. Trimming removed 1 base from V and 2 bases from J; junction bases left unmatched: 1. The V gene's germline CDR1 is LGHNA and CDR2 YSLEER. Written as DNA, the CDR3 is TGCGCCAGCAGCCAAGGGGACAGGCCCTACGAGCAGTACTTC. Translation gives CASSQGDRPYEQYF.

The chain couples TRBV6-5 to TRBJ1-1; the D is unclear. Trimming stripped 0 bases from V and 4 bases from J, with 12 bases between. CDR1 MNHEY and CDR2 SVGAGI come from the germline V gene. The CDR3 has 15 amino acids. The CDR3 loop reads CASSYSGPLGTEAFF. In DNA, the CDR3 is TGTGCCAGCAGTTACTCCGGACCTCTGGGCACTGAAGCTTTCTTT.

The rearrangement uses TRBV30 and TRBJ2-5; the D gene is possibly TRBD2 (6 bases). Germline assignment: CDR1 GTSNPN and CDR2 SVGIG (reference sequence). The CDR3 totals 12 residues. V was clipped by 2 bases and J by 4 bases, with 8 bases between them. The CDR3 protein is CAWSPSAETQYF. CDR3 sequence (DNA): TGTGCCTGGAGTCCTAGCGCAGAGACCCAGTACTTC. Full variable domain (remainder filled in from reference TRBV30 and TRBJ2-5): SQTIHQWPATLVQPVGSPLSLECTVEGTSNPNLYWYRQAAGRGLQLLFYSVGIGQISSEVPQNLSASRPQDRQFILSSKKLLLSDSGFYLCAWSPSAETQYFGPGTRLLVL.

The rearrangement links TRBV19 to TRBJ2-3; tentatively, D is TRBD1 or TRBD2 (5 bases each). The CDR3 runs to 18 residues. V was pared by 3 bases and J by 8 bases, with 27 bases between. CDR1 is LNHDA, CDR2 SQIVND, per germline (reference sequence). CDR3 bases: TGTGCCAGTAGTATTGGTAGGGGAGCACAGATGCCCTTAGCTACGCAGTATTTT. Translated, it gives CASSIGRGAQMPLATQYF.

As for this clone: Other DNA sequences in this sample translate to the same CDR3. The chain carries TRBV7-9 and TRBJ2-1; tentatively, D is TRBD2 (5 bases). Per the germline V gene, CDR1 is SEHNR and CDR2 is FQNEAQ (reference sequence). This CDR3 region has 13 residues. Trimming pared 1 base from V and 9 bases from J, leaving 10 bases between. The CDR3 coding sequence is TGTGCCAGCAGCTTAGGTCCGGGAATTGAGCAGTTCTTC. As protein: CASSLGPGIEQFF.

The V call is TRBV18, the J call TRBJ2-5, with D uncertain. This CDR3 spans 13 amino acids. Germline assignment: CDR1 KGHSH and CDR2 LQKENI. The V gene lost 4 bases and the J gene lost 5 bases, with 11 bases spanning the gap. CDR3 residues: CASSLRQSETQYF. CDR3 coding DNA: TGTGCCAGCTCACTGCGGCAAAGCGAGACCCAGTACTTC.

The J gene is TRBJ1-2, the V gene TRBV6-5, with TRBD1 as a possible D gene (5 bases). The V gene lost 2 bases and the J gene lost 7 bases, with 11 bases spanning the gap. CDR1 is MNHEY, CDR2 SVGAGI, per germline. The CDR3 covers 13 residues. DNA of the CDR3: TGTGCCAGCAGTTACGATGGGGCGAGTGGCTACACCTTC. It specifies CASSYDGASGYTF.

This clone has a single count. The chain's CDR3 is CAWSVGGGRRPEAFF. The CDR3 DNA follows: TGTGCCTGGAGTGTGGGGGGCGGTCGTCGACCGGAAGCTTTCTTT. The chain is built from TRBV30 and TRBJ1-1, with a tentative D call TRBD1 (6 bases). The CDR3 runs 15 residues. Trimming stripped 0 bases from V and 8 bases from J, with 19 bases between. Germline V gene sequence: CDR1 GTSNPN, CDR2 SVGIG (reference sequence).

The rearrangement uses TRBV6-6 and TRBJ1-1, with D perhaps matching TRBD1 (6 bases). Trimming shortened V by 11 bases and J by 0 bases, and 16 bases separated the two germline ends. The CDR3 loop spans 14 amino acids. Germline assignment: CDR1 MNHNY and CDR2 SVGAGI (reference sequence). CDR3 residues: CAVFADRLNTEAFF. In DNA form, the CDR3 reads TGTGCCGTATTCGCGGACAGACTGAACACTGAAGCTTTCTTT.